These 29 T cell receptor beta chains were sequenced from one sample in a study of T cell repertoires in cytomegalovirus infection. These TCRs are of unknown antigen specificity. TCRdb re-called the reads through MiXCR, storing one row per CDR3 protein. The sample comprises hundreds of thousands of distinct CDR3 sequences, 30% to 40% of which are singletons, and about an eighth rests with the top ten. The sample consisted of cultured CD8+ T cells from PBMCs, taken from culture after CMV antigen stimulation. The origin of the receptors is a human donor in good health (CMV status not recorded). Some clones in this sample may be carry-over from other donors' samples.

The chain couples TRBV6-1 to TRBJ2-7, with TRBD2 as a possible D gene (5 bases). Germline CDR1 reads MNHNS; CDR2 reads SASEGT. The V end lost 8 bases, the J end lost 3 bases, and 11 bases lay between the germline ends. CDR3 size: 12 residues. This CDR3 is CASGGRFYEQYV. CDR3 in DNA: TGTGCCAGCGGAGGACGGTTCTACGAGCAGTACGTC.

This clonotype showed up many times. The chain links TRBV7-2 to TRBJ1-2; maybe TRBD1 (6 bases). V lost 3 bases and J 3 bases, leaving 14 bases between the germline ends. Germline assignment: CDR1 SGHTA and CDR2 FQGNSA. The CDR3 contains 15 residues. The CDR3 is CASSLKLGGYYGYTF. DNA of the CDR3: TGTGCCAGCAGCTTGAAATTAGGGGGTTACTATGGCTACACCTTC.

The CDR3 sequence: CASSLRDSRDKGPQHF. The CDR3 coding sequence is TGTGCCAGCAGCCTCCGGGACTCCAGAGACAAAGGGCCCCAGCATTTT. The chain uses TRBV6-6 and TRBJ1-5; the D gene is possibly TRBD1 (5 bases). V lost 6 bases to trimming and J lost 9 bases, with 24 bases between them. Per germline, CDR1 MNHNY and CDR2 SVGAGI (reference sequence). This CDR3 comprises 16 residues.

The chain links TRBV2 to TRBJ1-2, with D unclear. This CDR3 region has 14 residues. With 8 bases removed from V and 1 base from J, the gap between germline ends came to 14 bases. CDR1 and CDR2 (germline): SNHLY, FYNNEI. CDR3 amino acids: CASRTDPNNYGYTF. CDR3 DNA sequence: TGTGCCAGCCGGACCGACCCTAATAACTATGGCTACACCTTC.

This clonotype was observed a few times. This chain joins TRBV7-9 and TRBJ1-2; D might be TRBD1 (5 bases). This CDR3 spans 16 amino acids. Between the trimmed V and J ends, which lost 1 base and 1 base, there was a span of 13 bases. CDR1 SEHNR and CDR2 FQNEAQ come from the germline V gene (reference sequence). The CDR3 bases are TGTGCCAGCAGCTTAGGTAGGGGCGCTGATAACTATGGCTACACCTTC. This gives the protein CASSLGRGADNYGYTF.

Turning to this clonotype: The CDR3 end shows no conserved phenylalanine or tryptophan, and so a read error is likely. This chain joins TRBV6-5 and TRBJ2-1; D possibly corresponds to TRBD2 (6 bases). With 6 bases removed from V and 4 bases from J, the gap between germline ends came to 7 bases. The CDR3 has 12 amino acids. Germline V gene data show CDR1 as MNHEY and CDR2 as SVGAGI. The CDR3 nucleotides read TGTGCCAGCAGGGCGGGGTACAATGAGCAGTTCATC. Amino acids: CASRAGYNEQFI.

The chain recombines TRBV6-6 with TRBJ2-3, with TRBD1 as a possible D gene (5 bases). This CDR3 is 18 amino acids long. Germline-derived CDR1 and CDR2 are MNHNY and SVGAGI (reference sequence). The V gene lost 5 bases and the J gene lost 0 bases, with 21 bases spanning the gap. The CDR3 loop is CASSLLESQDTSTDTQYF. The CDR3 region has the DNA TGTGCCAGCAGTCTACTGGAGTCGCAGGACACAAGCACAGATACGCAGTATTTT.

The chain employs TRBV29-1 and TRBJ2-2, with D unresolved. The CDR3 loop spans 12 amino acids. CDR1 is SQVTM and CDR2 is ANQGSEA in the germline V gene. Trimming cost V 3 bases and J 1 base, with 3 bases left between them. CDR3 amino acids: CSVEVNTGELFF. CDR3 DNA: TGCAGCGTTGAGGTGAACACCGGGGAGCTGTTTTTT.

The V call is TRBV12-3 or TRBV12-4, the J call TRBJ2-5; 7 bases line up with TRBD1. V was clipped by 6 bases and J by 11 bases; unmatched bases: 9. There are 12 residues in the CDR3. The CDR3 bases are TGTGCCAGCAGATCTACAGGGGATGTTCAGTACTTC. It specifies CASRSTGDVQYF.

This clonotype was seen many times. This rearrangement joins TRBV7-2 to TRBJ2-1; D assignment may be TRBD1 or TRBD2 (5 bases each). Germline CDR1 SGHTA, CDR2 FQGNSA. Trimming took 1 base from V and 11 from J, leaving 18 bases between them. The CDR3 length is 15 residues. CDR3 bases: TGTGCCAGCAGCTTAGACTCAGGGACCGGAGATAAGCAGTTCTTC. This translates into CASSLDSGTGDKQFF.

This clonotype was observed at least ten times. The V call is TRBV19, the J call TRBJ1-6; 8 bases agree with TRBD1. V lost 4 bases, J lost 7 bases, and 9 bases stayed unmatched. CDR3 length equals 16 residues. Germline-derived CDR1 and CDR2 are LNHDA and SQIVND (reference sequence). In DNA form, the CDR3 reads TGTGCCAGTAGTAGCCCCTCCGGGACAGGAAATTCACCCCTCCACTTT. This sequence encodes CASSSPSGTGNSPLHF.

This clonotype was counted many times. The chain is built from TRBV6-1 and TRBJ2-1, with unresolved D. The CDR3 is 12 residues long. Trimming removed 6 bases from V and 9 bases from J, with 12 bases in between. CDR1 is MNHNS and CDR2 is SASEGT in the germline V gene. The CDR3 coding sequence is TGTGCCAGCAGCCCACGGCCCGGTGAGCAGTTCTTC. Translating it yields CASSPRPGEQFF.

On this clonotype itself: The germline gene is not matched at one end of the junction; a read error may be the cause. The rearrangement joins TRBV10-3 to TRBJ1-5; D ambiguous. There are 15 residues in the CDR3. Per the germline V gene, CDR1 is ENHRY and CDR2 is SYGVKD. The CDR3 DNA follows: TGTGCCATCAGTGAGAGGGAGAATAGCAATCAGACCCAGCATTTT. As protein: CAISERENSNQTQHF.

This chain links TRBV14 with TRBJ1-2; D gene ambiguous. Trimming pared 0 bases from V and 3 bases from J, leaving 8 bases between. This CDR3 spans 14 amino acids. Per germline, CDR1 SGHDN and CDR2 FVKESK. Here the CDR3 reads CASSQDGLDYGYTF. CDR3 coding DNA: TGTGCCAGCAGCCAAGATGGGCTTGACTATGGCTACACCTTC.

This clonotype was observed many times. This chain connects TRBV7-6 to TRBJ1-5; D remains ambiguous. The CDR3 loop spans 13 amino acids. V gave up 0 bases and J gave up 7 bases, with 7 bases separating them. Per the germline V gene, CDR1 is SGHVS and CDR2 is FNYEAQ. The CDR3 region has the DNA TGTGCCAGCAGCTTAGCCGAGGCACAGCCCCAGCATTTT. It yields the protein CASSLAEAQPQHF.

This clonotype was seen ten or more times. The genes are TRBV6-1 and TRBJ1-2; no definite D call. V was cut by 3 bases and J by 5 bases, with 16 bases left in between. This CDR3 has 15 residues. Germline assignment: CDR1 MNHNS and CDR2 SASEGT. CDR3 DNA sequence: TGTGCCAGCAGTGAGAGAGATCTAGCCGATTATGGCTACACCTTC. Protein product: CASSERDLADYGYTF.

The CDR3 sequence is CSVNSGGETQYF. In nucleotides, the CDR3 is TGCAGCGTAAATAGCGGGGGAGAGACCCAGTACTTC. The chain has TRBV29-1 and TRBJ2-5; 9 positions agree with TRBD2. V lost 6 bases to trimming and J lost 4 bases; unmatched junction nucleotides: 3. In germline, CDR1 is SQVTM, CDR2 ANQGSEA. CDR3 length equals 12 residues.

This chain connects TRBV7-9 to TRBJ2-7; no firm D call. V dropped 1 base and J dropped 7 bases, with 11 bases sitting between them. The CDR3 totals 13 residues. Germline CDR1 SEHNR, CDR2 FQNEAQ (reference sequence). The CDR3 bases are TGTGCCAGCAGCTTAGGGGCCCTCGGGGAGCAGTACTTC. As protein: CASSLGALGEQYF.

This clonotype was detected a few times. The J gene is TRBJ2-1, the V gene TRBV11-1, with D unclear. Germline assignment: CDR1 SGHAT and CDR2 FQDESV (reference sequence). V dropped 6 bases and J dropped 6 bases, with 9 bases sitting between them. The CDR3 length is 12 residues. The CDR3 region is CASSVNGNEQFF. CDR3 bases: TGTGCCAGCAGTGTCAACGGCAATGAGCAGTTCTTC. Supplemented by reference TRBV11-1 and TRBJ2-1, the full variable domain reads EAEVAQSPRYKITEKSQAVAFWCDPISGHATLYWYRQILGQGPELLVQFQDESVVDDSQLPKDRFSAERLKGVDSTLKIQPAELGDSAMYLCASSVNGNEQFFGPGTRLTVL.

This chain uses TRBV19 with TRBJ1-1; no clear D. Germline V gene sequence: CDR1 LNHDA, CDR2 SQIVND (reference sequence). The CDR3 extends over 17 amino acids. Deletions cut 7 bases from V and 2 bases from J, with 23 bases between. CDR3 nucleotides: TGTGCCAGTAAAGTTTACGAAATCCCGACTGCTAACACTGAAGCTTTCTTT. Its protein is CASKVYEIPTANTEAFF.

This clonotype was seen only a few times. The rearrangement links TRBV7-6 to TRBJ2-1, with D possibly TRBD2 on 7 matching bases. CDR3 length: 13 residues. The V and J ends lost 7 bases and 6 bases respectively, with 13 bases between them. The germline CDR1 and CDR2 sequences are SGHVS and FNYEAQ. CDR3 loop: CASINGGRNEQFF. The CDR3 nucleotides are TGTGCCAGCATAAACGGGGGGCGCAATGAGCAGTTCTTC.

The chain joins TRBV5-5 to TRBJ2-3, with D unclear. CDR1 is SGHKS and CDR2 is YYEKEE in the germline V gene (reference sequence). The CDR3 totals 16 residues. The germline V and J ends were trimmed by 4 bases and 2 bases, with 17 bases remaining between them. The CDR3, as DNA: TGTGCCAGCAGCCCCCTCGAGAGACTCACCACAGATACGCAGTATTTT. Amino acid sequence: CASSPLERLTTDTQYF.

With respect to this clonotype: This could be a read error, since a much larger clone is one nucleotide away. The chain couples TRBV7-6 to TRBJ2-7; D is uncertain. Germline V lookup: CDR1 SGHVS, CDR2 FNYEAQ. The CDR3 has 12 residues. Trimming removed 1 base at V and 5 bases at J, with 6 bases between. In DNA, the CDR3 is TGTGCCAGCAGCTTAGTACCGGACGAGCAGTACTTC. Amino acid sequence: CASSLVPDEQYF.

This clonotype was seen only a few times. The CDR3 sequence: CASSLEGARQPQHF. The CDR3 DNA sequence: TGTGCCAGCAGTTTGGAAGGGGCGCGGCAGCCCCAGCATTTT. The genes are TRBV28 and TRBJ1-5; D might be TRBD1 (5 bases). The V end was cut by 3 bases, the J end by 7 bases, with 13 bases between. This CDR3 has 14 residues. CDR1 MDHEN and CDR2 SYDVKM come from the germline V gene.

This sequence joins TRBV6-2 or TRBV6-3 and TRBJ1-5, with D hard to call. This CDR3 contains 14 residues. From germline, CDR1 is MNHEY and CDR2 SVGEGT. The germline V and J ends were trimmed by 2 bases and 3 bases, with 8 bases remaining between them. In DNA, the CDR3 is TGTGCCAGCAGTTACACTTTGTCCAATCAGCCCCAGCATTTT. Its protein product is CASSYTLSNQPQHF.

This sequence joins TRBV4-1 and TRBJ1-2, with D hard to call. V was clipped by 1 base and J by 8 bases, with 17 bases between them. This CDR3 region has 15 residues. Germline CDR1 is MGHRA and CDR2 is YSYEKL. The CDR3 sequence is CASSQGPRVSGGYTF. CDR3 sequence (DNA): TGCGCCAGCAGCCAAGGCCCGAGGGTCTCTGGAGGCTACACCTTC.

CDR3 bases: TGTGCCAGCTCACCCGACACAGGGGGCGTCGACACCGGGGAGCTGTTTTTT. Protein sequence: CASSPDTGGVDTGELFF. The chain combines TRBV18 with TRBJ2-2; 9 bases agree with TRBD1. This CDR3 is 17 amino acids long. V dropped 3 bases and J dropped 3; count of bases not matched to a gene: 8. CDR1 and CDR2 from the germline V gene are KGHSH and LQKENI.

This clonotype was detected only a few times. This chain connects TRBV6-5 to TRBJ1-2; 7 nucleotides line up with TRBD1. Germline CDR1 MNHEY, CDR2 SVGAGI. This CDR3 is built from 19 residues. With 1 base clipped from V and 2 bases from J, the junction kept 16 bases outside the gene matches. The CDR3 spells CASSYFPPGQPDLNYGYTF. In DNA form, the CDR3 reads TGTGCCAGCAGTTACTTCCCGCCGGGACAGCCTGATCTGAACTATGGCTACACCTTC.

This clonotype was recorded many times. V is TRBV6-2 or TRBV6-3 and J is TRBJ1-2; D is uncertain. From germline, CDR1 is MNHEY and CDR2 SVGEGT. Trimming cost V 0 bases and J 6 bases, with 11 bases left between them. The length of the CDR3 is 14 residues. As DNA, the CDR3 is TGTGCCAGCAGTTACTCGGGAGGCGTCGATGGCTACACCTTC. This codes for CASSYSGGVDGYTF.